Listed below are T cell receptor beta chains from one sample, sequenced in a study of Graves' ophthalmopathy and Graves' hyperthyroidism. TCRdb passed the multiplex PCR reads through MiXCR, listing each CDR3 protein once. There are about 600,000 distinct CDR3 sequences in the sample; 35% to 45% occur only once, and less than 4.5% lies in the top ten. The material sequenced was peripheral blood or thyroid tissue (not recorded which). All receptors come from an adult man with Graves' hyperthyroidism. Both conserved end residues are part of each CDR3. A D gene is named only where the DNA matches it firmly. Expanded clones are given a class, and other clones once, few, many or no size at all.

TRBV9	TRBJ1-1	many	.	CASSVTGHTEAFF	TGTGCCAGCAGCGTAACCGGTCACACTGAAGCTTTCTTT
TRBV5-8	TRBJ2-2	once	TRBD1	CASSLLTGVVTGELFF	TGTGCCAGCAGCTTACTGACAGGGGTTGTCACCGGGGAGCTGTTTTTT
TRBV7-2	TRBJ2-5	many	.	CASSLVSSGQETQYF	TGTGCCAGCAGCTTAGTCTCGTCAGGACAAGAGACCCAGTACTTC
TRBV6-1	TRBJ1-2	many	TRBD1	CASSEAGQGKGYTF	TGTGCCAGCAGTGAAGCTGGACAGGGCAAAGGCTACACCTTC
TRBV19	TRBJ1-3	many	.	CASSEHSSGNTIYF	TGTGCCAGTAGCGAACACAGCTCTGGAAACACCATATATTTT
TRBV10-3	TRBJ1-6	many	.	CAISREGLNSPLHF	TGTGCCATCAGCCGTGAGGGACTGAATTCACCCCTCCACTTT
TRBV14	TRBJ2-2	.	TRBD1	CASSDGTASNTGELFF	TGTGCCAGCAGCGACGGGACAGCTTCGAACACCGGGGAGCTGTTTTTT
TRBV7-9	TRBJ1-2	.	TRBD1	CASSAEDRGYDGYTF	TGTGCCAGCAGCGCAGAGGACAGGGGGTACGATGGCTACACCTTC
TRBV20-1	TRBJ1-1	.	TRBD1	CSARAGTGAPDTEAFF	TGCAGTGCTAGAGCAGGGACAGGGGCCCCCGACACTGAAGCTTTCTTT
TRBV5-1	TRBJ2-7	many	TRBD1	CASSWTGGSYEQYF	TGCGCCAGCAGCTGGACAGGGGGATCCTACGAGCAGTACTTC
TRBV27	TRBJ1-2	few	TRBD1	CASSDQPGTDYGYTF	TGTGCCAGCAGCGATCAACCTGGGACAGACTATGGCTACACCTTC
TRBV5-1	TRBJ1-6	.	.	CASSLVGQFNSPLHF	TGTGCCAGCAGCTTAGTGGGACAATTTAATTCACCCCTCCACTTT
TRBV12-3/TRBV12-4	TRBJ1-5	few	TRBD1	CASSGRQGTNQPQHF	TGTGCCAGCTCAGGGCGACAGGGGACAAATCAGCCCCAGCATTTT
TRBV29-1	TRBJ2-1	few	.	CSHAGQTNNEQFF	TGCAGCCACGCGGGGCAGACTAACAATGAGCAGTTCTTC
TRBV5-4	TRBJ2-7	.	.	CASSLDLGRITYEQYF	TGTGCCAGCAGCTTGGACCTCGGGCGGATTACCTACGAGCAGTACTTC
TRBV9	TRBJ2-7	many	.	CASSADLTEQYF	TGTGCCAGCAGCGCGGACTTGACCGAGCAGTACTTC
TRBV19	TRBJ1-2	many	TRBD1	CASSIAGGLTGYTF	TGTGCCAGTAGTATCGCAGGGGGTCTCACCGGCTACACCTTC
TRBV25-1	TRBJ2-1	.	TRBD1	CASSVAGTGAYNEQFF	TGTGCCAGCAGTGTAGCCGGGACAGGGGCCTACAATGAGCAGTTCTTC
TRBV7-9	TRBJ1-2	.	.	CASSLWGGYGYTF	TGTGCCAGCAGCTTATGGGGTGGGTATGGCTACACCTTC
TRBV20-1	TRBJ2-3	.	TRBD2	CSAPPGLAGADTQYF	TGCAGTGCTCCTCCGGGACTAGCGGGCGCAGATACGCAGTATTTT
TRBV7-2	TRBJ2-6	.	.	CASLQRAYGSGANVLTF	TGTGCCAGCCTGCAGCGGGCTTACGGCTCTGGGGCCAACGTCCTGACTTTC
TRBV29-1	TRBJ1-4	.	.	CSVEGGGRQLMKNCFF	.
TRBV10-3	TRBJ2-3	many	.	CAISEPTHDTQYF	TGTGCCATCAGTGAACCTACACACGATACGCAGTATTTT
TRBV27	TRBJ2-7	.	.	CASSLLGRGAVDEQYF	TGTGCCAGCAGTTTATTAGGTCGGGGGGCGGTCGACGAGCAGTACTTC
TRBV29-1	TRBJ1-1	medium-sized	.	CSVESGTPEAFF	TGCAGCGTTGAATCCGGGACACCTGAAGCTTTCTTT
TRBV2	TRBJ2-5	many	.	CASRDSEGGETQYF	TGTGCCAGCAGAGATAGCGAGGGTGGCGAGACCCAGTACTTC
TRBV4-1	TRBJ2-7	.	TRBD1	CASSPNVPHRDRGYPYEQYF	TGCGCCAGCAGCCCCAATGTCCCCCACCGGGACAGGGGATACCCCTACGAGCAGTACTTC
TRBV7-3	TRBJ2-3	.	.	CATGRFATDTQYF	TGTGCCACTGGAAGGTTCGCGACAGATACGCAGTATTTT
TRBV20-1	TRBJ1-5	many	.	CSARRRTGTFVGQPQHF	TGCAGTGCTAGACGGCGTACAGGGACTTTTGTTGGTCAGCCCCAGCATTTT
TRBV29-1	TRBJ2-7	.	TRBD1	CSVEGRTGISSYEQYF	TGCAGCGTTGAAGGGAGGACAGGGATAAGCTCCTACGAGCAGTACTTC
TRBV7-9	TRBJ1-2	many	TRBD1	CASSFGQGNYGYTF	TGTGCCAGCAGCTTCGGACAGGGGAACTATGGCTACACCTTC
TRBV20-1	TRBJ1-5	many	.	CSARMGHLNQPQHF	TGCAGTGCTAGAATGGGACACCTCAATCAGCCCCAGCATTTT
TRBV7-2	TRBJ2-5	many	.	CASSLRDREGWETQYF	TGTGCCAGCAGCTTACGCGACCGTGAGGGATGGGAGACCCAGTACTTC
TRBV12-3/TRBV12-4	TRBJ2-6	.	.	CASSGASGANFLTF	TGTGCCAGCAGTGGAGCATCGGGGGCCAACTTCCTGACTTTC
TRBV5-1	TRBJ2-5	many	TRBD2	CASSFSSSGSQETQYF	TGCGCCAGCAGCTTTTCCTCTAGCGGGAGCCAAGAGACCCAGTACTTC
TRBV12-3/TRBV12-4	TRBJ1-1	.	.	CASRPFYTEAFF	TGTGCCAGCAGACCCTTTTACACTGAAGCTTTCTTT
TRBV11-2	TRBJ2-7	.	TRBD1	CASSVRTGDGTYEQYF	TGTGCCAGCAGCGTGCGTACAGGGGATGGTACCTACGAGCAGTACTTC
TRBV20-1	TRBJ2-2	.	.	CSAREERAGELFF	TGCAGTGCTAGAGAGGAAAGGGCCGGGGAGCTGTTTTTT
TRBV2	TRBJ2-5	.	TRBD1	CASRGTGVNTETQYF	TGTGCCAGCAGAGGGACAGGGGTGAACACAGAGACCCAGTACTTC
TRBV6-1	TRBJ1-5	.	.	CASSEGADRNRPQHF	TGTGCAAGCAGTGAAGGAGCAGACAGAAATCGGCCCCAGCATTTT
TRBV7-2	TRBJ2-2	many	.	CASSLAVVGGELFF	TGTGCCAGCAGCTTAGCAGTAGTAGGCGGGGAGCTGTTTTTT